This TCR beta chain was sequenced for a study of shared clonotypes between healthy human individuals. Study-wide points: Rarefaction exposed incomplete sorted-subset sequencing despite large depth. Among the subsets, naive ones generally showed larger estimated richness than memory ones. Researchers sampled blood only, noting tissue repertoires likely differ.

Splitting of each subset's genomic DNA was done evenly across several immunoSEQ plates. TCRdb keeps only in-frame clones here, not all; method: immunoSEQ multiplex PCR. This table has hundreds of thousands of clones, roughly 95% appearing once. Naivety among CD8 cells was defined by CD45RO negativity and positive CCR7 selection, thereby excluding terminally differentiated effector memory CD45RA+ cells. Points on this clone: Its antigen is unidentified. The same CDR3 can be traced to other DNA sequences in this sample.

The sequenced sample consisted of naive CD8+ T cells sorted from blood. The sequence came from a woman in her twenties or thirties in good health.

This CDR3 reads CASSTGGGYEQYF. In nucleotides, the CDR3 is TGTGCCAGTAGTACAGGGGGAGGCTACGAGCAGTACTTC. The chain is built from TRBV19 and TRBJ2-7, with a possible D match to TRBD1 (7 bases). V lost 4 bases to trimming and J lost 3 bases, with 10 bases between them. This CDR3 contains 13 residues. CDR1 and CDR2 (germline): LNHDA, SQIVND (reference sequence).